This is a list of T cell receptor beta chains from one sample in a study of blood T cells in healthy people across ages. TCRdb reanalysed the 5' RACE reads using MiXCR and keeps one entry per CDR3 protein. The data contain about 830,000 distinct CDR3 sequences, 62% of them singletons. The source material was blood. These receptors were taken from a man aged 30 to 45 in good health. Both conserved end residues are part of each CDR3. A D gene is named only where the DNA matches it firmly. Clone size appears in some rows only: once, few, many, or a class for an expanded clone.

V	size	J	D	DNA	CDR3
TRBV10-3	few	TRBJ2-1	-	TGTGCCATCCTGGGTCAGGGCGAGAATGAGCAGTTCTTC	CAILGQGENEQFF
TRBV2	few	TRBJ2-5	TRBD1	TGTGCCAGCAGGGACAGGGTATTCAGTGAGACCCAGTACTTC	CASRDRVFSETQYF
TRBV18	-	TRBJ2-7	TRBD2	TGTGCCAGCTCGGCCGGGACTAATCCCTACGAGCAGTACTTC	CASSAGTNPYEQYF
TRBV27	-	TRBJ1-2	TRBD1	TGTGCCAGCAGTCAAAGGGACAGCTATGGCTACACCTTC	CASSQRDSYGYTF
TRBV28	-	TRBJ1-6	TRBD1	TGTGCCAGCAGGACAGGGGGCGAGAGATCACCCCTCCACTTT	CASRTGGERSPLHF
TRBV9	-	TRBJ2-5	-	TGTGCCAGCAGCGGCGGGCGGAAAGAGACCCAGTACTTC	CASSGGRKETQYF
TRBV15	-	TRBJ2-1	-	TGTGCCACCAGCAGAGAAGCCGTGACTTACAATGAGCAGTTCTTC	CATSREAVTYNEQFF
TRBV20-1	-	TRBJ2-3	TRBD2	TGCAGTGCTAGAGATCACAAGGGGCCTAGCGGGGGGACAGATACGCAGTATTTT	CSARDHKGPSGGTDTQYF
TRBV10-2	-	TRBJ2-1	-	TGCGCCAGCAGTGACTACTACAATGAGCAGTTCTTC	CASSDYYNEQFF
TRBV30	-	TRBJ1-1	TRBD1	TGTGCCTGGGGACAGGGGTTCACTGAAGCTTTCTTT	CAWGQGFTEAFF
TRBV7-2	-	TRBJ1-5	-	TGTGCCAGCAGCTTACTTGGACGGGGAGCAAATCAGCCCCAGCATTTT	CASSLLGRGANQPQHF
TRBV6-1	-	TRBJ1-2	-	TGTGCCATTCTTCCTGGCTACACCTTC	CAILPGYTF
TRBV12-3/TRBV12-4	few	TRBJ2-7	-	TGTGCCAGCAGCATCTCGGACGTGCCCTACGAGCAGTACTTC	CASSISDVPYEQYF
TRBV12-3/TRBV12-4	few	TRBJ2-1	TRBD2	TGTGCCAGCAGTTTTCTAGCGGGGGGGCGTAATGAGCAGTTCTTC	CASSFLAGGRNEQFF
TRBV6-2/TRBV6-3	-	TRBJ1-5	TRBD1	TGTGCCAGCAGTTATTCCCGGGACAGGGGGGAAAAGCCCCAGCATTTT	CASSYSRDRGEKPQHF
TRBV11-1	-	TRBJ1-6	-	TGTGCCAGCAGCTCCCGGGAGACGAGCTCCTATAATTCACCCCTCCACTTT	CASSSRETSSYNSPLHF
TRBV12-3/TRBV12-4	-	TRBJ1-4	-	TGTGCCAGCAGAGGAGCCTCATTTGAGGGATATACAACTAATGAAAAACTGTTTTTT	CASRGASFEGYTTNEKLFF
TRBV30	-	TRBJ2-3	-	TGTGCCTGTACGACCACCGGGACATCGGCAGATACGCAGTATTTT	CACTTTGTSADTQYF
TRBV20-1	once	TRBJ2-5	TRBD1	TGCAGTGCGAGACTCAGGGGGGAGACCCAGTACTTC	CSARLRGETQYF
TRBV4-1	-	TRBJ2-4	TRBD2	TGCGCCAGCAGCTTACTAGCGGCCCCTGGCAATGAGCAGTACTTC	CASSLLAAPGNEQYF
TRBV20-1	-	TRBJ2-1	TRBD1	TGCAGTGCCAGCGCGACAGGGATGCTCGTTGAGCAGTTCTTC	CSASATGMLVEQFF
TRBV7-9	once	TRBJ1-4	-	TGTGCCAGCAGCTTAGCAGGAATGGGTGAAAAACTGTTTTTT	CASSLAGMGEKLFF
TRBV11-2	-	TRBJ1-5	-	TGTGCCAGCAGCGGGCTTTACAATCAGCCCCAGCATTTT	CASSGLYNQPQHF
TRBV10-3	-	TRBJ2-5	TRBD2	TGTGCCATCAGTGAGAGCGGGGGCCACCAAGAGACCCAGTACTTC	CAISESGGHQETQYF
TRBV3-1	few	TRBJ2-1	TRBD1	TGTGCCAGCAGCCAACCGGACAGGCCGAGCAATGAGCAGTTCTTC	CASSQPDRPSNEQFF
TRBV25-1	-	TRBJ2-5	TRBD1	TGTGCCAGCAGTGAATCAGGGGGCCTCCACGGAGAGACCCAGTACTTC	CASSESGGLHGETQYF
TRBV29-1	-	TRBJ1-2	-	TGCAGCGTTGAGGACCACAGGGATTTTATTAACTATGGCTACACCTTC	CSVEDHRDFINYGYTF
TRBV3-1	once	TRBJ2-5	-	TGTGCCAGCAGCCAAATGGCTAGCGTTGAGACCCAGTACTTC	CASSQMASVETQYF